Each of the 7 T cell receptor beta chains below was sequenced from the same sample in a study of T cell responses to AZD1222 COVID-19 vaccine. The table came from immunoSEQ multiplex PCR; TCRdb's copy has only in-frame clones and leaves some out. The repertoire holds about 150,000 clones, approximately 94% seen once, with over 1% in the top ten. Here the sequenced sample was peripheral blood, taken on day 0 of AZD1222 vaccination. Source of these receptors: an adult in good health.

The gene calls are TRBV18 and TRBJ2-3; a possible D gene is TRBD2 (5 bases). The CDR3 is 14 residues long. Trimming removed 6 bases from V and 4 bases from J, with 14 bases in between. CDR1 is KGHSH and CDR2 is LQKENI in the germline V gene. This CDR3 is CASSGTRAADTQYF. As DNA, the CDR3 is TGTGCCAGCTCGGGAACTAGGGCCGCAGATACGCAGTATTTT.

The chain's CDR3 is CASSLTASGSAYEQYV. The DNA for the CDR3 is TGTGCCAGCAGTTTAACCGCTAGCGGGAGTGCGTACGAGCAGTACGTC. The rearrangement joins TRBV27 to TRBJ2-7, with TRBD2 matching over 10 bases. Germline trimming cut 2 bases from V and 4 bases from J; bases unmatched to any gene: 8. The germline gives CDR1 MNHEY, CDR2 SMNVEV (reference sequence). CDR3 length equals 16 residues.

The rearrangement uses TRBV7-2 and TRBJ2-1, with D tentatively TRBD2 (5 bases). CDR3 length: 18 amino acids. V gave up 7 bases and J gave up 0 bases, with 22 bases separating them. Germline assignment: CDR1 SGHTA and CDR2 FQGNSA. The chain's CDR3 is CASKKVLEERSSYNEQFF. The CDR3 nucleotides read TGTGCCAGCAAGAAAGTTCTGGAGGAACGAAGCTCCTACAATGAGCAGTTCTTC. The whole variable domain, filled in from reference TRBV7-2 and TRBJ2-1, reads GAGVSQSPSNKVTEKGKDVELRCDPISGHTALYWYRQSLGQGLEFLIYFQGNSAPDKSGLPSDRFSAERTGGSVSTLTIQRTQQEDSAVYLCASKKVLEERSSYNEQFFGPGTRLTVL.

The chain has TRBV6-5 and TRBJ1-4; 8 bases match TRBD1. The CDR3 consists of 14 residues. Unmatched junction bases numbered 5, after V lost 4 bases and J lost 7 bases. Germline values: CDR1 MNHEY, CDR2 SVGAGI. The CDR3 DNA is TGTGCCAGCAGTTCCGGACAGGGCGGTGAAAAACTGTTTTTT. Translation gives CASSSGQGGEKLFF.

In DNA form, the CDR3 reads TGTGCCAGCAGCTTTGCTTCCACAGGGGTTCAGTCTGGAAACACCATATATTTT. This gives the protein CASSFASTGVQSGNTIYF. This chain uses TRBV5-4 with TRBJ1-3, with 7 positions matching TRBD1. The trim removed 2 bases at V and 1 base at J, leaving 12 bases unmatched. Germline-derived CDR1 and CDR2 are SGHNT and YYREEE (reference sequence). The CDR3 extends over 18 amino acids.

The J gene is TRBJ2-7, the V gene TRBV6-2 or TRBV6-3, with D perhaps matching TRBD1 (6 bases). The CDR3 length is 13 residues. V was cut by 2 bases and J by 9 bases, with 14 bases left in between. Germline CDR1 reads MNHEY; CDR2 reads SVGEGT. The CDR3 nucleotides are TGTGCCAGCAGTTACAACAGGGATGTGGGGCAGTACGTC. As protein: CASSYNRDVGQYV.

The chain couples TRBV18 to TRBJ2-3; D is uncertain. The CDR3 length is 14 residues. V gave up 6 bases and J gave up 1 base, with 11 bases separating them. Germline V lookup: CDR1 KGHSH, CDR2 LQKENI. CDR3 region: CASSPQIGTDTQYF. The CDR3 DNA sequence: TGTGCCAGCTCGCCCCAGATTGGCACAGATACGCAGTATTTT.